This T cell receptor beta chain was recovered during a study of blood T cell repertoires in COVID-19. Produced via immunoSEQ multiplex PCR; TCRdb's table is partial and in-frame only. The sample records roughly 70,000 clones, 85% to 90% being singletons. The TCR was taken from a woman aged 80 or over with active COVID-19. The material sequenced was peripheral blood.

The CDR3: CASSLIPGLVGTGELFF. The CDR3 nucleotides are TGCGCCAGCAGCTTGATTCCTGGACTAGTGGGCACCGGGGAGCTGTTTTTT. The chain is built from TRBV5-1 and TRBJ2-2, with 7 nucleotides matching TRBD2. CDR3 length: 17 amino acids. CDR1 and CDR2 from the germline V gene are SGHRS and YFSETQ. The V gene end was trimmed by 1 base and the J gene end by 4 bases; junction bases not matched to a gene: 10.